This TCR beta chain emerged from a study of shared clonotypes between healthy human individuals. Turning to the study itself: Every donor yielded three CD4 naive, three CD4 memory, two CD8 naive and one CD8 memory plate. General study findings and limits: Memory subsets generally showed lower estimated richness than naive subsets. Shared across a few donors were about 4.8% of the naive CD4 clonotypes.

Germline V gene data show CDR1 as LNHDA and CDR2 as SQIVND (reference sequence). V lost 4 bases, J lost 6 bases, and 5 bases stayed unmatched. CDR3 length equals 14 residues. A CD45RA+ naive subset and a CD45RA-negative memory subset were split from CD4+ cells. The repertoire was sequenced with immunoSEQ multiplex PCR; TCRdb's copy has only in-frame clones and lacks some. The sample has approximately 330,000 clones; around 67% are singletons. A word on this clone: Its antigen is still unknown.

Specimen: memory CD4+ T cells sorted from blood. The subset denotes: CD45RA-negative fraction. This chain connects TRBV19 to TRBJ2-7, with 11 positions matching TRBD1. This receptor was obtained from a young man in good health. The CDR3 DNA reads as TGTGCCAGTAGTACACCCGGGACAGGGGGCGAGCAGTACTTC. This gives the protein CASSTPGTGGEQYF.